Listed here are 8 T cell receptor beta chains from one sample, sequenced in a study of blood T cell repertoires in COVID-19. Sequencing used immunoSEQ multiplex PCR; TCRdb keeps in-frame clones, though not all of them. This table holds more than 45,000 clones, approximately 90% found once. The specimen sequenced was peripheral blood. The receptors derive from a woman aged 70-85 years with active COVID-19.

This sequence joins TRBV23-1 and TRBJ2-7; D perhaps matches TRBD2 (6 bases). TRBV23-1 qualifies as an ORF whose function is uncertain. V gave up 5 bases and J gave up 3 bases, with 17 bases separating them. The CDR3 extends over 15 amino acids. CDR3 in amino acids: CASSALGGVFYEQYF. CDR3 DNA sequence: TGCGCCAGCAGTGCCCTCGGCGGGGTTTTCTACGAGCAGTACTTC.

V usage is TRBV5-6 and J usage is TRBJ2-2; perhaps TRBD2 as D (5 bases). V lost 5 bases and J 0 bases, leaving 11 bases between the germline ends. Germline values: CDR1 SGHDT, CDR2 YYEEEE. CDR3 length equals 15 residues. CDR3 DNA: TGTGCCAGCAGTCCACTAGGAGCGAACACCGGGGAGCTGTTTTTT. This gives the protein CASSPLGANTGELFF.

This clone was counted only a few times. The chain joins TRBV2 to TRBJ1-2, with D tentatively TRBD1 (6 bases). Germline assignment: CDR1 SNHLY and CDR2 FYNNEI. This CDR3 spans 14 amino acids. Deletions cut 6 bases from V and 2 bases from J, with 13 bases between. The CDR3 sequence: CASRGLDSNYGYTF. The CDR3 DNA reads TGTGCCAGCAGGGGATTGGACAGCAACTATGGCTACACCTTC.

The chain combines TRBV4-1 with TRBJ2-1, with 8 bases fitting TRBD1. Trimming at V came to 1 base and at J to 5 bases, leaving 13 bases not matched to a gene. The CDR3 sequence is 18 residues long. The germline CDR1 and CDR2 sequences are MGHRA and YSYEKL. CDR3 nucleotides: TGCGCCAGCAGCCAAGGGGTCCGAGACAGGGGCTTGAACAATGAGCAGTTCTTC. Its protein product is CASSQGVRDRGLNNEQFF.

The chain employs TRBV2 and TRBJ1-5, with D unclear. V lost 6 bases and J 3 bases, leaving 6 bases between the germline ends. Germline assignment: CDR1 SNHLY and CDR2 FYNNEI. There are 12 residues in the CDR3. Here the CDR3 reads CASSGNNQPQHF. In DNA, the CDR3 is TGTGCCAGCAGCGGGAACAATCAGCCCCAGCATTTT.

The chain is built from TRBV7-6 and TRBJ2-1, with 9 bases that match TRBD2. Looked up from germline, CDR1 is SGHVS and CDR2 is FNYEAQ. With V trimmed by 1 base and J by 0 bases, 10 bases remained unmatched. The CDR3 is 19 amino acids. The CDR3 reads CASSLGLAGQISSYNEQFF. The CDR3, as DNA: TGTGCCAGCAGCTTAGGGCTAGCGGGACAAATTAGCTCCTACAATGAGCAGTTCTTC.

The rearrangement uses TRBV28 and TRBJ2-7, with D possibly matching TRBD1 (6 bases). Trimming cost V 6 bases and J 2 bases, with 17 bases left between them. The CDR3 consists of 15 residues. Germline V CDR1 and CDR2: MDHEN, SYDVKM. CDR3 in DNA: TGTGCCAGCAGGGCGACCAGGGGTCCGGCCTACGAGCAGTACTTC. Its translation: CASRATRGPAYEQYF.

The rearrangement joins TRBV30 to TRBJ1-5, with D possibly being TRBD1 (6 bases). V was clipped by 0 bases and J by 1 base, with 13 bases between them. CDR3 length: 16 residues. The germline CDR1 and CDR2 sequences are GTSNPN and SVGIG (reference sequence). The chain's CDR3 is CAWSVGTSGSNQPQHF. The DNA for the CDR3 is TGTGCCTGGAGTGTAGGGACAAGCGGAAGCAATCAGCCCCAGCATTTT.